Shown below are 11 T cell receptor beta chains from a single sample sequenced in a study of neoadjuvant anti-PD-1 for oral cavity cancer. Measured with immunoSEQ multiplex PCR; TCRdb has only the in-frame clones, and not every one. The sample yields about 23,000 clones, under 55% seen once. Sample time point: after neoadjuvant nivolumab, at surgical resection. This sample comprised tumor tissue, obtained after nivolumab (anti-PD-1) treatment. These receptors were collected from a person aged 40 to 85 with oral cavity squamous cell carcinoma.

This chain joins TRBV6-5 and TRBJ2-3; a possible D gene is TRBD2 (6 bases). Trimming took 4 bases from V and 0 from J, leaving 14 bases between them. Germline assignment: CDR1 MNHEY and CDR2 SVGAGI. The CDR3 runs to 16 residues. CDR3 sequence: CASSWVGGSSTDTQYF. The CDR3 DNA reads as TGTGCCAGCAGTTGGGTCGGGGGTTCAAGCACAGATACGCAGTATTTT.

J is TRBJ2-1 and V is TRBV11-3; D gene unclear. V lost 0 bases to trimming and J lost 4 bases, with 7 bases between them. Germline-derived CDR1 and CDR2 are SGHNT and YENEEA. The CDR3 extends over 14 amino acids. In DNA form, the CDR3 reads TGTGCCAGCAGCTTAGATTCGGAATACAATGAGCAGTTCTTC. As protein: CASSLDSEYNEQFF.

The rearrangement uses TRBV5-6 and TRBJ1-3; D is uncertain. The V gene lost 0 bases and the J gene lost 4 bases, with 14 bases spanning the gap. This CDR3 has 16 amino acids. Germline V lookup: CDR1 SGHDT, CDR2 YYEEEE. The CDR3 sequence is CASSLDGRELGNTIYF. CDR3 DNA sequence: TGTGCCAGCAGCTTGGACGGGCGGGAACTGGGAAACACCATATATTTT.

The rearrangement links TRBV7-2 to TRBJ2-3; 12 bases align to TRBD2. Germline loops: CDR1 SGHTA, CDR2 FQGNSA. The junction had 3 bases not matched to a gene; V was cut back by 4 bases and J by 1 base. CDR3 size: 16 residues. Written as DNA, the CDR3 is TGTGCCAGCAGCTCCCGACTAGCGGGGGGCACAGATACGCAGTATTTT. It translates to CASSSRLAGGTDTQYF.

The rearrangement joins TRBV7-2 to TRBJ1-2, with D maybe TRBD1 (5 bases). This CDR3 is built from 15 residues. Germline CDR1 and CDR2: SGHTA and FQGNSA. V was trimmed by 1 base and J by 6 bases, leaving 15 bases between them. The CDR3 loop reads CASSLDEGMPHGYTF. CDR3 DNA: TGTGCCAGCAGCTTAGATGAGGGGATGCCTCATGGCTACACCTTC.

The CDR3: CAISESSGGFYNEQFF. CDR3 DNA sequence: TGTGCCATCAGTGAGTCGAGCGGGGGCTTTTACAATGAGCAGTTCTTC. The gene calls are TRBV10-3 and TRBJ2-1, with 8 bases aligning to TRBD2. CDR3 length equals 16 residues. With V trimmed by 0 bases and J by 4 bases, 5 bases remained unmatched. The germline CDR1 and CDR2 sequences are ENHRY and SYGVKD.

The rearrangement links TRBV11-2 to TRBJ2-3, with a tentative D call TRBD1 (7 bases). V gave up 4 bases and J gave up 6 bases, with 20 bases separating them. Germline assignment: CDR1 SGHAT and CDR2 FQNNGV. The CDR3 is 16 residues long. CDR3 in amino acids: CASSSRGGGSGDTQYF. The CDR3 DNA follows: TGTGCCAGCAGCTCCAGAGGAGGGGGCAGTGGGGATACGCAGTATTTT. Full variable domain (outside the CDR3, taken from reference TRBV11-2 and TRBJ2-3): EAGVAQSPRYKIIEKRQSVAFWCNPISGHATLYWYQQILGQGPKLLIQFQNNGVVDDSQLPKDRFSAERLKGVDSTLKIQPAKLEDSAVYLCASSSRGGGSGDTQYFGPGTRLTVL.

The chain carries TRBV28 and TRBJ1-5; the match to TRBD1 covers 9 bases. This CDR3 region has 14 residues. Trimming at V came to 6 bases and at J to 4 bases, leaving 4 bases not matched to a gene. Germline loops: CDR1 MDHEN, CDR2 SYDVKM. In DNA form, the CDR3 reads TGTGCCAGCAGGGAGACAGGGGGTAATCAGCCCCAGCATTTT. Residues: CASRETGGNQPQHF.

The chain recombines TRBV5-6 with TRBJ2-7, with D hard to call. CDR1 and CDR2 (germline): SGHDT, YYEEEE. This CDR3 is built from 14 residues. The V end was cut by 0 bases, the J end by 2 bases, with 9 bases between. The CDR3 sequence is CASSLGPQPYEQYF. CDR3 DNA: TGTGCCAGCAGCTTGGGACCGCAACCCTACGAGCAGTACTTC.

The CDR3 DNA reads as TGTGCCAGCCAGATAACCCTAGGCCTCGACAATGAGCAGTTCTTC. Its protein product is CASQITLGLDNEQFF. This chain links TRBV2 with TRBJ2-1; unclear D gene. Germline V CDR1 and CDR2: SNHLY, FYNNEI. This CDR3 contains 15 residues. The germline V and J ends were trimmed by 8 bases and 5 bases, with 19 bases remaining between them.

CDR3 in DNA: TGCGCCAGCAGCTTGGGGACAGGGCCTAGCACAGATACGCAGTATTTT. Its translation is CASSLGTGPSTDTQYF. The chain employs TRBV5-1 and TRBJ2-3; TRBD1 aligns across 8 bases. Germline assignment: CDR1 SGHRS and CDR2 YFSETQ. V lost 0 bases to trimming and J lost 0 bases; unmatched junction nucleotides: 3. The CDR3 runs 16 residues.